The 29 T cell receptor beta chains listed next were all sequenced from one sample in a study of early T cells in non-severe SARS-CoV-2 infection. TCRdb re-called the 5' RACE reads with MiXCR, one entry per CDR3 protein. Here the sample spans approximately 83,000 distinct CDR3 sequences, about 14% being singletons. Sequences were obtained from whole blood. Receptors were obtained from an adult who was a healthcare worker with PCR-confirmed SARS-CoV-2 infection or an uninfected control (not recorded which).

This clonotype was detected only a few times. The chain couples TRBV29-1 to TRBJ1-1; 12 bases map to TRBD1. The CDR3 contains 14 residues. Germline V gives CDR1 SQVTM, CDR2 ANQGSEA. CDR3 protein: CSAGTGGGGTEAFF. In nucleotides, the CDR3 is TGCAGTGCCGGGACAGGGGGCGGGGGCACTGAAGCTTTCTTT. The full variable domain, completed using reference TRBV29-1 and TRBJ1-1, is SAVISQKPSRDICQRGTSLTIQCQVDSQVTMMFWYRQQPGQSLTLIATANQGSEATYESGFVIDKFPISRPNLTFSTLTVSNMSPEDSSIYLCSAGTGGGGTEAFFGQGTRLTVV.

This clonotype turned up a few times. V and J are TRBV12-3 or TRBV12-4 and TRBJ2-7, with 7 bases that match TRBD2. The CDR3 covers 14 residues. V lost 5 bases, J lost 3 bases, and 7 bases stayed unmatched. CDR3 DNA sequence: TGTGCCAGCAGTCTGGGACGGGGGGACTACGAGCAGTACTTC. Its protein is CASSLGRGDYEQYF.

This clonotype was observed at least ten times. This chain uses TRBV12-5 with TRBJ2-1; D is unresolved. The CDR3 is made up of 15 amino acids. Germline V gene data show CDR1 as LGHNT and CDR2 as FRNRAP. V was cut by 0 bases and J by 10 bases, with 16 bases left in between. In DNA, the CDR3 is TGTGCTAGTGGTTTGGTCCCTGCACGGTCGGCCGAGCAGTTCTTC. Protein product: CASGLVPARSAEQFF.

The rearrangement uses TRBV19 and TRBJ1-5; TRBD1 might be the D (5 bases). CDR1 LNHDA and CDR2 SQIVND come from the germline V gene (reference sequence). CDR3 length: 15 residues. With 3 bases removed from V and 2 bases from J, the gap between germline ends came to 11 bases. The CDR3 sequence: CASSIFGRGNQPQHF. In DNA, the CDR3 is TGTGCCAGTAGTATCTTTGGCAGGGGCAATCAGCCCCAGCATTTT.

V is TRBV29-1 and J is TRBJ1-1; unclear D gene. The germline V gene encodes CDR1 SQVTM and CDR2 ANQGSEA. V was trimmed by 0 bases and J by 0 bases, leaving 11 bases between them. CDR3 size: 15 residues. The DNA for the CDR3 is TGCAGCGTTGAAGATATTGGGCAGCTGAACACTGAAGCTTTCTTT. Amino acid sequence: CSVEDIGQLNTEAFF. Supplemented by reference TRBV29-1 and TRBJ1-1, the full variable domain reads SAVISQKPSRDICQRGTSLTIQCQVDSQVTMMFWYRQQPGQSLTLIATANQGSEATYESGFVIDKFPISRPNLTFSTLTVSNMSPEDSSIYLCSVEDIGQLNTEAFFGQGTRLTVV.

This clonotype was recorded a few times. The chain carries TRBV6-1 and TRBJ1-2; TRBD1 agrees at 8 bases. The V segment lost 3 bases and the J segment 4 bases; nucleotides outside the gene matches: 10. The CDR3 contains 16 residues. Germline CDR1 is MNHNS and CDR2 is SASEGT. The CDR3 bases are TGTGCCAGCAGTGACTCAAGACAGGGGAAAGTCTATGGCTACACCTTC. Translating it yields CASSDSRQGKVYGYTF.

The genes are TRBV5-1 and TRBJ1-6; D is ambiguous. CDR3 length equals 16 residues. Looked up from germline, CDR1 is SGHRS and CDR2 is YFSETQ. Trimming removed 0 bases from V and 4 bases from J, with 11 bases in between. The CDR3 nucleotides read TGCGCCAGCAGCTTGGGCCGGAGCTCTTATAATTCACCCCTCCACTTT. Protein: CASSLGRSSYNSPLHF.

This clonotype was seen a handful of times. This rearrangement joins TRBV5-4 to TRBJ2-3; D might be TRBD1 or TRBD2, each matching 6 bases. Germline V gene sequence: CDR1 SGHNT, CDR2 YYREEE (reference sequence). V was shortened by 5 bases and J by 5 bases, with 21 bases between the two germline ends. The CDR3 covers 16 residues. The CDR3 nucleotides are TGTGCCAGCAGTCTCCCGGGGGCGCAGTCGAGAGATACGCAGTATTTT. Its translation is CASSLPGAQSRDTQYF.

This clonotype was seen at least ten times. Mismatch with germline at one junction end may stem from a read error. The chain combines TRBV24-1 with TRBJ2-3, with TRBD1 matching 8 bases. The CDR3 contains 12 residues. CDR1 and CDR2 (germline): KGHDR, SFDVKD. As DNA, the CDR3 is TGTGCCACCAGGAGCTCCGGGACAGGTTACCATTTT. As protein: CATRSSGTGYHF.

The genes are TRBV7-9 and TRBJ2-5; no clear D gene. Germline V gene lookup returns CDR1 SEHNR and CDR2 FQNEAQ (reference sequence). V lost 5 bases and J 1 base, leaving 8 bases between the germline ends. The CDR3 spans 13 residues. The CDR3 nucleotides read TGTGCCAGCAGCCCCGCGCCCCAAGAGACCCAGTACTTC. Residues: CASSPAPQETQYF.

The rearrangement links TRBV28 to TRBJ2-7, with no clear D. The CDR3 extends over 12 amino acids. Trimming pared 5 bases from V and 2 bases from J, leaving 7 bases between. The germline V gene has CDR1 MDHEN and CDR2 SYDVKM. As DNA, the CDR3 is TGTGCCAGCAGTGTACCCCCCTACGAGCAGTACTTC. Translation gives CASSVPPYEQYF.

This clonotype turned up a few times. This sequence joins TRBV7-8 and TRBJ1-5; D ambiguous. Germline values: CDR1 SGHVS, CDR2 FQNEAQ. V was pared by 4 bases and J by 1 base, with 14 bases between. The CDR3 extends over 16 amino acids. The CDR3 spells CASSSTRIGSNQPQHF. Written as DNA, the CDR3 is TGTGCCAGCAGCTCCACACGTATCGGAAGCAATCAGCCCCAGCATTTT.

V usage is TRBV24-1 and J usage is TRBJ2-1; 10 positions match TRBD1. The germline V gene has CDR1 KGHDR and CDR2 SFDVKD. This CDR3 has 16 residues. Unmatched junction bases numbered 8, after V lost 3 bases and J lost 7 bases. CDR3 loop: CATSDNRQGAGNEQFF. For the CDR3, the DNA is TGTGCCACCAGTGATAACCGACAGGGGGCGGGTAATGAGCAGTTCTTC.

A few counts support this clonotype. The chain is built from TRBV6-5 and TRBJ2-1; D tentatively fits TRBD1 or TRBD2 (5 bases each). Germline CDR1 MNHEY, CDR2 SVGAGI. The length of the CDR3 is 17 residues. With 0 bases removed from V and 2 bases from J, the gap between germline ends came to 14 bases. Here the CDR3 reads CASSYSVRGAPYNEQFF. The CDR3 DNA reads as TGTGCCAGCAGTTACTCGGTTAGGGGAGCCCCCTACAATGAGCAGTTCTTC.

In DNA form, the CDR3 reads TGTGCCATCGGCGGACGTGAAGCTTCTTTCTTT. It specifies CAIGGREASFF. The chain uses TRBV10-3 and TRBJ1-1; D not resolved. V was trimmed by 8 bases and J by 12 bases, leaving 16 bases between them. The CDR3 sequence is 11 residues long. CDR1 is ENHRY and CDR2 is SYGVKD in the germline V gene.

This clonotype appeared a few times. CDR3 bases: TGTGCCAGCAGTGAGTCACAGGGACTTACCTACGAGCAGTACTTC. It translates to CASSESQGLTYEQYF. V is TRBV6-1 and J is TRBJ2-7, with D perhaps TRBD1 or TRBD2 (6 bases each). The CDR3 is 15 residues long. Germline CDR1 MNHNS, CDR2 SASEGT. V was trimmed by 3 bases and J by 2 bases, leaving 14 bases between them.

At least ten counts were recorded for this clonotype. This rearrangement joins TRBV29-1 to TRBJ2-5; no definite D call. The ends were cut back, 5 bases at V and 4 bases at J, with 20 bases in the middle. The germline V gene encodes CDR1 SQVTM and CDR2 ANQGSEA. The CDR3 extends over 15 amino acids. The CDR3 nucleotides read TGCAGCGTTACCCCCCAGCCAGGCAGTAGAGAGACCCAGTACTTC. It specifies CSVTPQPGSRETQYF. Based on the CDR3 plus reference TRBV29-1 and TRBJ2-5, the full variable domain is SAVISQKPSRDICQRGTSLTIQCQVDSQVTMMFWYRQQPGQSLTLIATANQGSEATYESGFVIDKFPISRPNLTFSTLTVSNMSPEDSSIYLCSVTPQPGSRETQYFGPGTRLLVL.

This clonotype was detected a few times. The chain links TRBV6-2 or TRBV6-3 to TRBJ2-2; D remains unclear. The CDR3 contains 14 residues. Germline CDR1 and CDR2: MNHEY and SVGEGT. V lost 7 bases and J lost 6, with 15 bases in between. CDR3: CASTLTEGPGELFF. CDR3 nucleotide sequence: TGTGCCAGCACCCTGACGGAAGGCCCCGGGGAGCTGTTTTTT.

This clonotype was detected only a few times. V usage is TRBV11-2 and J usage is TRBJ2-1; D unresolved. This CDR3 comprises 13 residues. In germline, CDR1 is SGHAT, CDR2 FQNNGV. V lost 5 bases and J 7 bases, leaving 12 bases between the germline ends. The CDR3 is CASSHRAKNEQFF. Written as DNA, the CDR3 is TGTGCCAGCAGCCACCGGGCCAAAAATGAGCAGTTCTTC.

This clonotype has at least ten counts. The CDR3, as DNA: TGCAGTGCTAGACAGAGGAACACTGAAGCTTTCTTT. Translation gives CSARQRNTEAFF. V and J are TRBV20-1 and TRBJ1-1; D unresolved. The CDR3 loop spans 12 amino acids. The germline V gene encodes CDR1 DFQATT and CDR2 SNEGSKA (reference sequence). The germline V and J ends were trimmed by 2 bases and 1 base, with 5 bases remaining between them.

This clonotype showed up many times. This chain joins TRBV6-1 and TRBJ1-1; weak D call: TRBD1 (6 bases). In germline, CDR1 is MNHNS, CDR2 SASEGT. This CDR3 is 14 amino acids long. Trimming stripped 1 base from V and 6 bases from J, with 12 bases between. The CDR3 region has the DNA TGTGCCAGCAGTGAAGGGGGGGGGCCCGCTGAAGCTTTCTTT. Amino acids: CASSEGGGPAEAFF.

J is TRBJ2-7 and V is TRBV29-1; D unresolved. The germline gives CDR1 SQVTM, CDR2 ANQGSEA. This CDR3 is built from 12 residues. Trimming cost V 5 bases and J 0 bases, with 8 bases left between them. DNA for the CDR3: TGCAGCGTTTCGTCGCCCTCCTACGAGCAGTACTTC. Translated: CSVSSPSYEQYF.

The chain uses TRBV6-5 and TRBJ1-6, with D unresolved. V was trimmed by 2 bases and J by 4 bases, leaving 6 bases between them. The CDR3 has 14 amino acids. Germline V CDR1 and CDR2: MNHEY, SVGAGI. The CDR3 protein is CASSYDMYNSPLHF. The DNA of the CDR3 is TGTGCCAGCAGTTACGACATGTATAATTCACCCCTCCACTTT.

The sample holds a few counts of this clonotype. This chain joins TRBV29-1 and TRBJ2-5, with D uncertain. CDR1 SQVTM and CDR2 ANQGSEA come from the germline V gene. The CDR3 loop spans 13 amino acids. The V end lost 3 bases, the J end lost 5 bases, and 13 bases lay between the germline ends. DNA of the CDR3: TGCAGCGTTGAGCTAACCGGGCGTGAGACCCAGTACTTC. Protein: CSVELTGRETQYF.

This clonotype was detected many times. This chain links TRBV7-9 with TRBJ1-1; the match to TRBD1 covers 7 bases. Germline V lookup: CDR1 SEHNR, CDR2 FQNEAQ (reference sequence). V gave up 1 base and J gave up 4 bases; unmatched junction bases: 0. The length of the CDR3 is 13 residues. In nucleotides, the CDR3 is TGTGCCAGCAGCTTAGAGGGGGCCACTGAAGCTTTCTTT. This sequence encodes CASSLEGATEAFF.

The CDR3 region has the DNA TGCGCCGGACCTCTCCTGCCGCAGCCCGCCACAGATACGCAGTATTTT. Translating gives CAGPLLPQPATDTQYF. The chain employs TRBV10-1 and TRBJ2-3; D gene ambiguous. CDR3 length: 16 residues. Per the germline V gene, CDR1 is WNHNN and CDR2 is SYGVQD (reference sequence). Trimming removed 11 bases from V and 2 bases from J, with 23 bases in between.

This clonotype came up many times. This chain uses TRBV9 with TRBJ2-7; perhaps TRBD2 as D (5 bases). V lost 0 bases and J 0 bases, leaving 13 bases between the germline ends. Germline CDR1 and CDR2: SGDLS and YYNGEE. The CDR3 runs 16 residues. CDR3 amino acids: CASSVDEGRNSYEQYF. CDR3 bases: TGTGCCAGCAGCGTAGATGAGGGCCGAAACTCCTACGAGCAGTACTTC.

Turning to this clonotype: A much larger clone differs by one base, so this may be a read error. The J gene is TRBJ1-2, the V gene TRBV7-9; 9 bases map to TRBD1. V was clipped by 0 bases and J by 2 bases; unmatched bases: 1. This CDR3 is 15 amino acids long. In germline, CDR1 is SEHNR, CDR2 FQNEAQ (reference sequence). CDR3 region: CASSLAGQGNYGYTF. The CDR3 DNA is TGTGCCAGCAGCTTAGCTGGACAGGGGAACTATGGCTACACCTTC. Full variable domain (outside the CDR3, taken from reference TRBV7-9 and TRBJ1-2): DTGVSQNPRHKITKRGQNVTFRCDPISEHNRLYWYRQTLGQGPEFLTYFQNEAQLEKSRLLSDRFSAERPKGSFSTLEIQRTEQGDSAMYLCASSLAGQGNYGYTFGSGTRLTVV.

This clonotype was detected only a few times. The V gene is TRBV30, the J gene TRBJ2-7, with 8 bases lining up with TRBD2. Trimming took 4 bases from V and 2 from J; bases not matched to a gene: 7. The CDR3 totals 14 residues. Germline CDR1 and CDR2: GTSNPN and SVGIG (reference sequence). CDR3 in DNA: TGTGCCTGGAAAGTGTTCGGGAGGGCCTACGAGCAGTACTTC. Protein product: CAWKVFGRAYEQYF. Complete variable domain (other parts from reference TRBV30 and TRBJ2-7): SQTIHQWPATLVQPVGSPLSLECTVEGTSNPNLYWYRQAAGRGLQLLFYSVGIGQISSEVPQNLSASRPQDRQFILSSKKLLLSDSGFYLCAWKVFGRAYEQYFGPGTRLTVT.